This T cell receptor (beta chain) was identified in a study of human T cells and chemical hapten exposure. With respect to this clonotype: Its antigen remains unknown. This may stem from a read error, because a much larger clone lies one nucleotide away.

Time point specified: patch test 1, 2 weeks after DPC sensitization. Treatment of the sample: therapeutic diphenylcyclopropenone sensitization with weekly scalp DPC. Each patch test followed a blood draw. The CDR3 extends over 13 amino acids. V lost 3 bases and J lost 4, with 8 bases in between. Study findings and constraints: No alteration of TCRs above 1 in 1000 frequency was seen with DPC sensitization.

Library construction involved attaching unique molecular identifiers to individual cDNA molecules, which allowed quantitative, reproducible TCR counting. TCRdb passed the RACE reads through MiXCR, listing each CDR3 protein once. The sample records roughly 360,000 distinct CDR3 sequences, 4% to 5.5% being singletons. This TCR was recovered from a woman in her forties or fifties with alopecia areata. Some clones in this sample may be carry-over from other donors' samples. The J gene is TRBJ2-3, the V gene TRBV12-3 or TRBV12-4; D unclear. The sequenced sample was whole blood, obtained in connection with sensitization to the hapten diphenylcyclopropenone (DPC). DNA for the CDR3: TGTGCCAGCAGTTTTGGGGTGGCAGATACGCAGTATTTT. Translated: CASSFGVADTQYF.